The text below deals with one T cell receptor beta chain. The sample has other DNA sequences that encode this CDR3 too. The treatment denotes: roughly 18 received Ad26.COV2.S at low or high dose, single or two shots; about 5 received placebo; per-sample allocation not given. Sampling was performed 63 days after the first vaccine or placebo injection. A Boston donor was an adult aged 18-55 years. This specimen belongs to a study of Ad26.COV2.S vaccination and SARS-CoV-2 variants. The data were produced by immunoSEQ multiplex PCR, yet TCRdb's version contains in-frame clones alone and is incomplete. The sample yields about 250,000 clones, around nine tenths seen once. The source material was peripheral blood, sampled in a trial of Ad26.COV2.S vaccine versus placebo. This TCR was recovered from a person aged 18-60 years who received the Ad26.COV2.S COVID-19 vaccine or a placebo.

The CDR3: CASSLGQGTYEQYF. The CDR3 nucleotides are TGTGCCAGCAGCTTGGGACAGGGAACCTACGAGCAGTACTTC. The V call is TRBV7-9, the J call TRBJ2-7; 9 bases are shared with TRBD1. The V and J ends lost 3 bases and 2 bases, in that order; junction bases with no gene match: 2. This CDR3 is built from 14 residues. Germline V CDR1 and CDR2: SEHNR, FQNEAQ (reference sequence).